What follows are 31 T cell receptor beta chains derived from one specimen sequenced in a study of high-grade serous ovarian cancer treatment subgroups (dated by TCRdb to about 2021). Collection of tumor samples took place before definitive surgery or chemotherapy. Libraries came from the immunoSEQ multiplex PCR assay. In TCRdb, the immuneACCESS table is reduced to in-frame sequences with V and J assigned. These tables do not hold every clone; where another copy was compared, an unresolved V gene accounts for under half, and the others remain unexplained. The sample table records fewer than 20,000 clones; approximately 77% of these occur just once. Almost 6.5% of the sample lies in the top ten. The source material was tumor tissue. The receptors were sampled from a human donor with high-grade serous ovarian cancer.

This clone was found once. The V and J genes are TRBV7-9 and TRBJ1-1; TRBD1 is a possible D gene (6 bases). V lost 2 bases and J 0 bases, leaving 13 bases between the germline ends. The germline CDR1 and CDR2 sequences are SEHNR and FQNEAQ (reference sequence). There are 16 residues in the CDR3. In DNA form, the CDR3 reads TGTGCCAGCAGCTTATCGGCAGGGGCCTTGAACACTGAAGCTTTCTTT. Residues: CASSLSAGALNTEAFF.

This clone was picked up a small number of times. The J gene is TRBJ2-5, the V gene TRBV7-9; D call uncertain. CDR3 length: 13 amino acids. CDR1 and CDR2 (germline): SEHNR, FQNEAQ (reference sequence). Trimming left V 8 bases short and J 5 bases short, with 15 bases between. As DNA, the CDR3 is TGTGCCAGCGTATCACTCCCCGGGGAGACCCAGTACTTC. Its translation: CASVSLPGETQYF.

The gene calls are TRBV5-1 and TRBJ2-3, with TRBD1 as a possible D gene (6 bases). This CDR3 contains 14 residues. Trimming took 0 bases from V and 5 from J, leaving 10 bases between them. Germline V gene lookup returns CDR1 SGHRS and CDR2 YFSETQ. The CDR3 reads CASSLEQGLDTQYF. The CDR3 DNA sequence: TGCGCCAGCAGCTTGGAGCAGGGGTTAGATACGCAGTATTTT.

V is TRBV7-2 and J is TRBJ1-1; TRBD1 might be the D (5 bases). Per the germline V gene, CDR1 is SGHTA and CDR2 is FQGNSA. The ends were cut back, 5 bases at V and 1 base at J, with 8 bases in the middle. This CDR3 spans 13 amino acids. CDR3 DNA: TGTGCCAGCAGCCGGGGGGAGAACACTGAAGCTTTCTTT. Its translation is CASSRGENTEAFF.

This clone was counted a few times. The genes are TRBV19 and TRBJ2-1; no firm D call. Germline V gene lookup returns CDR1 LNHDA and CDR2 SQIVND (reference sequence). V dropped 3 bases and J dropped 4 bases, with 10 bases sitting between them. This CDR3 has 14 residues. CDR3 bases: TGTGCCAGTAGTATTGGGGAAACTTACAATGAGCAGTTCTTC. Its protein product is CASSIGETYNEQFF.

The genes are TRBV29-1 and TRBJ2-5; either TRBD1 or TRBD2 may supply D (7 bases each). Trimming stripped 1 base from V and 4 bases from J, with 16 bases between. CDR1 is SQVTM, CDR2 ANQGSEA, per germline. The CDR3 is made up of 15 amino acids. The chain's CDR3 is CSVEGVGRGGETQYF. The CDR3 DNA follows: TGCAGCGTTGAAGGTGTGGGCAGGGGGGGAGAGACCCAGTACTTC.

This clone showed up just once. As DNA, the CDR3 is TGTGCCAGCAGCTCCCGCCTCCTTGGGGAAAAACTGTTTTTT. This sequence encodes CASSSRLLGEKLFF. The chain has TRBV5-4 and TRBJ1-4, with D unresolved. Trimming removed 3 bases from V and 8 bases from J, with 14 bases in between. This CDR3 spans 14 amino acids. The germline V gene encodes CDR1 SGHNT and CDR2 YYREEE (reference sequence).

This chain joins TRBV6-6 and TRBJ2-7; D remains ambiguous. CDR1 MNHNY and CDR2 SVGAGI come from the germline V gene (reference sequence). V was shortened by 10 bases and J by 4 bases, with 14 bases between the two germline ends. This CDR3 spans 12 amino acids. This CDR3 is CATKRDGYEQYF. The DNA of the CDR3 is TGTGCCACAAAGCGAGATGGTTACGAGCAGTACTTC.

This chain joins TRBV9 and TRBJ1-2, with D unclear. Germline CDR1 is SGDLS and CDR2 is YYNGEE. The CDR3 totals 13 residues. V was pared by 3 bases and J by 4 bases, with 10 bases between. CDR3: CASSADKSYGYTF. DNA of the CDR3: TGTGCCAGCAGCGCCGACAAATCCTATGGCTACACCTTC.

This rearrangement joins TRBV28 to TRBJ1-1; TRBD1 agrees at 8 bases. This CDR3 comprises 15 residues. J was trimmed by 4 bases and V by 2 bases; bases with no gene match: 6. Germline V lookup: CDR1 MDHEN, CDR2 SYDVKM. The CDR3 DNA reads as TGTGCCAGCAGTTTACTTGACAGGGGCGCCACTGAAGCTTTCTTT. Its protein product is CASSLLDRGATEAFF.

CDR3 nucleotides: TGTGCCAGCGGTTCCCGGAGGGGGGGGAACGAAAAACTGTTTTTT. Its protein is CASGSRRGGNEKLFF. The chain links TRBV2 to TRBJ1-4; the D gene is possibly TRBD1 (6 bases). The germline V gene encodes CDR1 SNHLY and CDR2 FYNNEI. The CDR3 runs to 15 residues. Trimming cost V 8 bases and J 8 bases, with 21 bases left between them. The whole variable domain, remainder taken from reference TRBV2 and TRBJ1-4, is EPEVTQTPSHQVTQMGQEVILRCVPISNHLYFYWYRQILGQKVEFLVSFYNNEISEKSEIFDDQFSVERPDGSNFTLKIRSTKLEDSAMYFCASGSRRGGNEKLFFGSGTQLSVL.

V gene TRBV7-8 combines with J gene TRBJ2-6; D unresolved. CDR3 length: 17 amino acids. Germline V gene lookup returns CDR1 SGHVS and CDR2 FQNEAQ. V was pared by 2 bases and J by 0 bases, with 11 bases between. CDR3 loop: CASSLLQVFSGANVLTF. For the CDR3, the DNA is TGTGCCAGCAGCTTACTTCAAGTTTTCTCTGGGGCCAACGTCCTGACTTTC.

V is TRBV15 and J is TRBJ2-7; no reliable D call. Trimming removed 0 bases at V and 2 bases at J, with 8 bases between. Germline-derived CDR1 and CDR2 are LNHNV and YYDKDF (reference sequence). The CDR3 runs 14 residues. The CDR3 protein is CATSRDASTYEQYF. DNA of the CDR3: TGTGCCACCAGCAGAGATGCGTCGACCTACGAGCAGTACTTC.

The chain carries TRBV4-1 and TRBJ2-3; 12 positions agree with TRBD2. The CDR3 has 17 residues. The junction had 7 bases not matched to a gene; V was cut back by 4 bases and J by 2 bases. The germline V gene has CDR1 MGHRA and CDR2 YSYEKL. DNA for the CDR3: TGCGCCAGCAGCCCGACTCGGACTAGCGGGACCACAGATACGCAGTATTTT. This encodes CASSPTRTSGTTDTQYF.

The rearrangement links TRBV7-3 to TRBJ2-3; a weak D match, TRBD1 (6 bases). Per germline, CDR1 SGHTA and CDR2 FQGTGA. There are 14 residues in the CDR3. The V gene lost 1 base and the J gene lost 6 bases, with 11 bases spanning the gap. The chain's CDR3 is CASSLNGQRDTQYF. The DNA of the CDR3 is TGTGCCAGCAGCTTAAACGGACAGCGGGATACGCAGTATTTT.

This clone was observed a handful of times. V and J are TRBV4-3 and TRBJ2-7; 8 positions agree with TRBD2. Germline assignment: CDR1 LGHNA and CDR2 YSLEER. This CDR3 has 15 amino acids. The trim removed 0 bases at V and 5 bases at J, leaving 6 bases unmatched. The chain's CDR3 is CASSQETGGPHEQYF. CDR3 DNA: TGCGCCAGCAGCCAAGAGACGGGAGGGCCCCACGAGCAGTACTTC.

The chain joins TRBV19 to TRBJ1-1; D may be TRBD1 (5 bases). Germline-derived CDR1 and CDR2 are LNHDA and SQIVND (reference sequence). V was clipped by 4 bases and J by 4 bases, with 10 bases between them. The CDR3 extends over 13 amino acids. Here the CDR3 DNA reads TGTGCCAGTAGTACCACGAGGGGCACTGAAGCTTTCTTT. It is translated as CASSTTRGTEAFF.

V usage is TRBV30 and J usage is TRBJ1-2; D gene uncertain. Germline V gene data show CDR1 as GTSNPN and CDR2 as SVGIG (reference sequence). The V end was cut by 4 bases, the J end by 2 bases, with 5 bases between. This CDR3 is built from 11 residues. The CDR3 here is CAWKINYGYTF. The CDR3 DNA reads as TGTGCCTGGAAAATAAACTATGGCTACACCTTC. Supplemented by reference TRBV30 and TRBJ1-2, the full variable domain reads SQTIHQWPATLVQPVGSPLSLECTVEGTSNPNLYWYRQAAGRGLQLLFYSVGIGQISSEVPQNLSASRPQDRQFILSSKKLLLSDSGFYLCAWKINYGYTFGSGTRLTVV.

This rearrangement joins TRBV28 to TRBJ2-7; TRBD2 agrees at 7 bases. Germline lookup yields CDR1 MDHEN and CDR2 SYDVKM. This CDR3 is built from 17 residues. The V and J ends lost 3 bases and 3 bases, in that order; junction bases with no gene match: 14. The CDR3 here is CASSLVSGGRVVYEQYF. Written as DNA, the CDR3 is TGTGCCAGCAGTTTGGTCTCGGGGGGTAGAGTGGTCTACGAGCAGTACTTC.

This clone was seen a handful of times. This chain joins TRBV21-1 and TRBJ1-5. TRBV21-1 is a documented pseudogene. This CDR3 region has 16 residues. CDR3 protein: CASSKVTGALTQPQHF. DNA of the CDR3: TGTGCCAGCAGCAAAGTAACGGGGGCGCTGACTCAGCCCCAGCATTTT.

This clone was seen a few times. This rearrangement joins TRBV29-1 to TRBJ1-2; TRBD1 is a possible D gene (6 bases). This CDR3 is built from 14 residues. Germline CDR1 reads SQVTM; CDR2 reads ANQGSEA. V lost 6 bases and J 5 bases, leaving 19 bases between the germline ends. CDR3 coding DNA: TGCAGCGTCCCCGCCGACGGGACACCTTATGGCTACACCTTC. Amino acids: CSVPADGTPYGYTF.

The CDR3 here is CSVGTTVNEQFF. CDR3 DNA sequence: TGCAGCGTGGGGACTACCGTGAATGAGCAGTTCTTC. The chain is built from TRBV29-1 and TRBJ2-1; 7 positions match TRBD2. V shed 6 bases, J shed 7 bases, and the junction held 6 bases outside the gene matches. Germline CDR1 is SQVTM and CDR2 is ANQGSEA. This CDR3 has 12 residues.

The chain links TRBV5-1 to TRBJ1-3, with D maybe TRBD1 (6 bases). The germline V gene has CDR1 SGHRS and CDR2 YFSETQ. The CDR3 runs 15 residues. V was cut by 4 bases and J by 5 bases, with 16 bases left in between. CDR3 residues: CASSLDSFPRNTIYF. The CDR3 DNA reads TGCGCCAGCAGCCTGGACAGTTTCCCCCGAAACACCATATATTTT.

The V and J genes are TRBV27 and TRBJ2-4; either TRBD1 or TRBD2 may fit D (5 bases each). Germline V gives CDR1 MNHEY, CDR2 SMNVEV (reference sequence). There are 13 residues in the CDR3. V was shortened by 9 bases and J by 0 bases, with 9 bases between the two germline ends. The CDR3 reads CARLGVAKNIQYF. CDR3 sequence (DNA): TGTGCCAGACTAGGGGTAGCCAAAAACATTCAGTACTTC.

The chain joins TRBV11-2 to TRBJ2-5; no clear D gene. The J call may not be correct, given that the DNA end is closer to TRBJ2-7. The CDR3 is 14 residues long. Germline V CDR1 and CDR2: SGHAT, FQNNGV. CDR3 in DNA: TGTGCCAGCAGCCTACGCTCCCTTGAGGACGAGCAGTACTTC. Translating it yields CASSLRSLEDEQYF.

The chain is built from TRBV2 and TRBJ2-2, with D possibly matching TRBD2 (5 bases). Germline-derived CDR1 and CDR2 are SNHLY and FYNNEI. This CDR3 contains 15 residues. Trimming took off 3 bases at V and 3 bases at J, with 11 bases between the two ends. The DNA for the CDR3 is TGTGCCAGCAGTGAGGTTGGACTCTACACCGGGGAGCTGTTTTTT. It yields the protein CASSEVGLYTGELFF.

CDR3 loop: CASSRAPSGEQYF. CDR3 bases: TGTGCCAGCAGCCGAGCCCCTAGTGGGGAGCAGTACTTC. J is TRBJ2-7 and V is TRBV11-3; D ambiguous. V lost 5 bases and J 7 bases, leaving 15 bases between the germline ends. The CDR3 runs to 13 residues. CDR1 and CDR2 from the germline V gene are SGHNT and YENEEA.

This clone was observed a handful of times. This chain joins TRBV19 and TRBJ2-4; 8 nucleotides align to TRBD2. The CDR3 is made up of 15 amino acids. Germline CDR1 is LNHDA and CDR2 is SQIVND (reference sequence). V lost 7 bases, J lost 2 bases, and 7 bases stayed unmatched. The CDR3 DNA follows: TGTGCCAGTAACAGTCCGGGGGGGACCAAAAACATTCAGTACTTC. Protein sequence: CASNSPGGTKNIQYF.

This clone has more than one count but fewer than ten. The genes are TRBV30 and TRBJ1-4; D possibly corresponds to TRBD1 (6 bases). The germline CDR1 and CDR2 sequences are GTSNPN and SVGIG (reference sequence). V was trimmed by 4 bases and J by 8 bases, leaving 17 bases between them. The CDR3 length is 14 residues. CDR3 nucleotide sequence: TGTGCCTGGAATATGGGGGACATCTCGGAAAAACTGTTTTTT. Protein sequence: CAWNMGDISEKLFF.

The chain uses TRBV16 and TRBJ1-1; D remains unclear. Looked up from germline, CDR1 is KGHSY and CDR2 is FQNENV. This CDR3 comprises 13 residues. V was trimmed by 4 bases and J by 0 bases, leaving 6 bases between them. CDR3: CASSPSLNTEAFF. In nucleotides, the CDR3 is TGTGCCAGCAGCCCTTCTTTGAACACTGAAGCTTTCTTT.

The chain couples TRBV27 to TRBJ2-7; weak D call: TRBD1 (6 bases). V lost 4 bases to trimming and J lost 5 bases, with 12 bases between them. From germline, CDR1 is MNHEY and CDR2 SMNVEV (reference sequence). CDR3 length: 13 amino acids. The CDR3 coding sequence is TGTGCCAGCAGTTCTAGACAGGTCCACGAGCAGTACTTC. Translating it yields CASSSRQVHEQYF.